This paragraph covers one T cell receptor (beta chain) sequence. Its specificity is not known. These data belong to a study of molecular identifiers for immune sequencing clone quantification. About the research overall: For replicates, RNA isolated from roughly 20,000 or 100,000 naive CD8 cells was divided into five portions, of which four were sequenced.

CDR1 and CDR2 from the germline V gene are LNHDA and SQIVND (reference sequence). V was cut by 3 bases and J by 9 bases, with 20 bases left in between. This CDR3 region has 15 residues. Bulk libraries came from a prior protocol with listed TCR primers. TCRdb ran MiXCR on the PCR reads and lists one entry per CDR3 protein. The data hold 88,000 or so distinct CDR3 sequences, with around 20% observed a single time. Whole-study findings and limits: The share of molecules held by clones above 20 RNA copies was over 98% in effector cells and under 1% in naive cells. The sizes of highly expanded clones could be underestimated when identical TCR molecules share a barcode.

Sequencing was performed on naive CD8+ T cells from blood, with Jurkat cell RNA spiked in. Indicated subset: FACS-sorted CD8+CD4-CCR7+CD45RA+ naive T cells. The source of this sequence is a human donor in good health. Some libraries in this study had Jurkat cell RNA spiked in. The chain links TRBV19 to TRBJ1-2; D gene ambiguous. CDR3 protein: CASSISPELDLSYTF. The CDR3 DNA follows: TGTGCCAGTAGTATCAGCCCGGAACTGGATTTAAGCTACACCTTC. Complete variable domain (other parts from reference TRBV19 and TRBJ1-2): DGGITQSPKYLFRKEGQNVTLSCEQNLNHDAMYWYRQDPGQGLRLIYYSQIVNDFQKGDIAEGYSVSREKKESFPLTVTSAQKNPTAFYLCASSISPELDLSYTFGSGTRLTVV.